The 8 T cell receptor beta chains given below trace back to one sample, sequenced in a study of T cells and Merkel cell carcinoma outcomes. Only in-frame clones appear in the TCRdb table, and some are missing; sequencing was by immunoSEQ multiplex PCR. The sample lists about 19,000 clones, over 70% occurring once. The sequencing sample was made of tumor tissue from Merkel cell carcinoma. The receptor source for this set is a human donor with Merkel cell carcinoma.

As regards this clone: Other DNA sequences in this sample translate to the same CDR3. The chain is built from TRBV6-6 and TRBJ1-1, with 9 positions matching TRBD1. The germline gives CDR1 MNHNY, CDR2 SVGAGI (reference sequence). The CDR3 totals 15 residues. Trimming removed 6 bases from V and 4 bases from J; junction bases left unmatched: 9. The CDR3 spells CASSRDREGSTEAFF. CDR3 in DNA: TGTGCCAGCAGCCGGGACAGGGAGGGTTCCACTGAAGCTTTCTTT.

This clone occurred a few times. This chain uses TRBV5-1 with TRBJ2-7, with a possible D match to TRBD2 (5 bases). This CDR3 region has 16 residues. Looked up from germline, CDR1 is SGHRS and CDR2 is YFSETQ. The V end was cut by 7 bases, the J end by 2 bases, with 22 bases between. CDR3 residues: CASCPTGGRGTYEQYF. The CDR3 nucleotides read TGCGCCAGCTGCCCTACCGGTGGGCGAGGGACCTACGAGCAGTACTTC.

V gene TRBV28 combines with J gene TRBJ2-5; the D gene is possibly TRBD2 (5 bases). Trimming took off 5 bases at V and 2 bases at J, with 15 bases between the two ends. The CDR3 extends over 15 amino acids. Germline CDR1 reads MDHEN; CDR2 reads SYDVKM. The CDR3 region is CASSRPSGTQETQYF. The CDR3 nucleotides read TGTGCCAGCAGTCGCCCCTCGGGAACACAAGAGACCCAGTACTTC.

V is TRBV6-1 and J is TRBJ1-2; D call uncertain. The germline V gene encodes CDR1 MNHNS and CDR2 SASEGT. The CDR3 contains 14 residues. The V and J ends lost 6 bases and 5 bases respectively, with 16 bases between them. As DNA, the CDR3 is TGTGCCAGCAGGACCGACTCGTTATGGTATGGCTACACCTTC. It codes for CASRTDSLWYGYTF.

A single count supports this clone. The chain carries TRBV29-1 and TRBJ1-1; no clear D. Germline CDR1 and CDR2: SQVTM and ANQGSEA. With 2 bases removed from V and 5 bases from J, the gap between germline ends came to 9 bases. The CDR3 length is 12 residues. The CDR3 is CSVEREGTEAFF. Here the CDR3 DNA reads TGCAGCGTTGAAAGGGAAGGGACTGAAGCTTTCTTT.

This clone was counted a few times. DNA of the CDR3: TGTGCCAGCAGCAGATTTGCCGCAGGAGATACGCAGTATTTT. It translates to CASSRFAAGDTQYF. J is TRBJ2-3 and V is TRBV7-8, with unresolved D. The ends were cut back, 5 bases at V and 5 bases at J, with 14 bases in the middle. The CDR3 contains 14 residues. Per germline, CDR1 SGHVS and CDR2 FQNEAQ.

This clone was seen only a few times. The CDR3 reads CASSPPGMTEAFF. Here the CDR3 DNA reads TGTGCCAGCAGTCCGCCTGGGATGACTGAAGCTTTCTTT. The chain is built from TRBV6-5 and TRBJ1-1, with no clear D. CDR1 is MNHEY and CDR2 is SVGAGI in the germline V gene. This CDR3 has 13 residues. The V end was cut by 5 bases, the J end by 5 bases, with 12 bases between.

The CDR3: CASSSNSKNTEAFF. CDR3 nucleotides: TGCGCCAGCAGCTCGAACAGTAAGAACACTGAAGCTTTCTTT. The chain employs TRBV5-1 and TRBJ1-1; D ambiguous. The CDR3 is 14 amino acids. The V gene lost 3 bases and the J gene lost 1 base, with 10 bases spanning the gap. The germline CDR1 and CDR2 sequences are SGHRS and YFSETQ.